Listed here are 23 T cell receptor beta chains from one sample, sequenced in a study of cytomegalovirus exposure and HLA in healthy donors. PCR used 60 Vbeta primers and 13 Jbeta primers. Profiled with immunoSEQ multiplex PCR; TCRdb holds only in-frame clones, not every one. This table has some 130,000 clones, under 85% appearing once. Source material: PBMCs. These receptors were taken from a woman aged 50 to 60 in good health and CMV-seropositive.

The chain has TRBV6-1 and TRBJ1-1; D might be TRBD1 (5 bases). Looked up from germline, CDR1 is MNHNS and CDR2 is SASEGT. The CDR3 totals 15 residues. The ends were cut back, 6 bases at V and 0 bases at J, with 14 bases in the middle. DNA of the CDR3: TGTGCCAGCAGAGCCCTCGACAGAGTGAACACTGAAGCTTTCTTT. It is translated as CASRALDRVNTEAFF.

The chain joins TRBV5-6 to TRBJ2-3, with D perhaps matching TRBD2 (6 bases). The germline CDR1 and CDR2 sequences are SGHDT and YYEEEE. V dropped 4 bases and J dropped 4 bases, with 10 bases sitting between them. CDR3 length: 13 amino acids. The CDR3 sequence is CASSPREADTQYF. The CDR3, as DNA: TGTGCCAGCAGCCCAAGGGAGGCAGATACGCAGTATTTT.

This clone was seen once. This sequence joins TRBV7-7 and TRBJ2-5; TRBD2 matches at 13 bases. Germline V CDR1 and CDR2: SSHAT, FNYEAQ (reference sequence). CDR3 length: 13 amino acids. CDR3 bases: TGTGCTAGCGGGACTAGCGGGGAGTTGGCCCAGTACTTC. It translates to CASGTSGELAQYF.

V usage is TRBV5-1 and J usage is TRBJ2-3; TRBD2 aligns across 8 bases. V lost 7 bases and J lost 2; bases outside the gene matches: 9. The CDR3 is made up of 15 amino acids. The germline V gene has CDR1 SGHRS and CDR2 YFSETQ. CDR3 sequence: CASRPGGANTDTQYF. Written as DNA, the CDR3 is TGCGCCAGCCGACCCGGGGGGGCCAACACAGATACGCAGTATTTT.

The rearrangement uses TRBV19 and TRBJ1-1; TRBD1 might be the D (5 bases). This CDR3 is 14 amino acids long. Trimming took off 6 bases at V and 4 bases at J, with 15 bases between the two ends. The V gene's germline CDR1 is LNHDA and CDR2 SQIVND (reference sequence). CDR3 amino acids: CASSPDGGTTEAFF. DNA of the CDR3: TGTGCCAGTAGCCCTGACGGGGGGACCACTGAAGCTTTCTTT. Full variable domain (outside the CDR3, taken from reference TRBV19 and TRBJ1-1): DGGITQSPKYLFRKEGQNVTLSCEQNLNHDAMYWYRQDPGQGLRLIYYSQIVNDFQKGDIAEGYSVSREKKESFPLTVTSAQKNPTAFYLCASSPDGGTTEAFFGQGTRLTVV.

The chain carries TRBV7-2 and TRBJ2-3; 9 nucleotides line up with TRBD2. This CDR3 has 16 residues. Looked up from germline, CDR1 is SGHTA and CDR2 is FQGNSA. Germline trimming cut 1 base from V and 4 bases from J; bases unmatched to any gene: 6. The CDR3 DNA reads TGTGCCAGCAGCTTAGAACGGCGCGGGGGGGCAGATACGCAGTATTTT. Its translation is CASSLERRGGADTQYF.

The CDR3 DNA follows: TGTGCCAGCAGCCCTGCCAGGGTATCGACCGGGGAGCTGTTTTTT. It is translated as CASSPARVSTGELFF. V usage is TRBV7-2 and J usage is TRBJ2-2, with D perhaps matching TRBD1 (5 bases). This CDR3 spans 15 amino acids. V was cut by 5 bases and J by 5 bases, with 15 bases left in between. Per germline, CDR1 SGHTA and CDR2 FQGNSA.

This sequence joins TRBV14 and TRBJ2-5; 7 bases map to TRBD1. The J call could be wrong; TRBJ2-7 is a better fit for the DNA end. This CDR3 region has 15 residues. Germline CDR1 reads SGHDN; CDR2 reads FVKESK. The CDR3 DNA follows: TGTGCCAGCAGCCGAAACAGGGGTGGGTCCTACGAGCAGTACTTC. Its translation: CASSRNRGGSYEQYF.

CDR3 protein: CASSSGQGNEQYF. Written as DNA, the CDR3 is TGTGCCAGCAGCTCTGGACAGGGCAACGAGCAGTACTTC. The chain employs TRBV7-2 and TRBJ2-7, with 8 positions matching TRBD1. Germline V CDR1 and CDR2: SGHTA, FQGNSA. The V segment lost 4 bases and the J segment 5 bases; nucleotides outside the gene matches: 4. This CDR3 contains 13 residues.

The V gene is TRBV7-2, the J gene TRBJ2-5; 7 positions match TRBD1. Germline CDR1 reads SGHTA; CDR2 reads FQGNSA. Losses at the gene ends were 8 bases for V and 2 bases for J; bases not matched to a gene: 5. The CDR3 consists of 13 residues. The CDR3 protein is CASAKTGQETQYF. The DNA of the CDR3 is TGTGCCAGCGCGAAGACAGGGCAAGAGACCCAGTACTTC.

This clone was detected only a few times. V usage is TRBV29-1 and J usage is TRBJ1-4, with 8 bases identical to TRBD1. The CDR3 loop spans 11 amino acids. V was pared by 6 bases and J by 10 bases, with 4 bases of the junction left unmatched. Germline V gene data show CDR1 as SQVTM and CDR2 as ANQGSEA. This chain's CDR3 is CSVGQGGKLFF. In DNA form, the CDR3 reads TGCAGCGTCGGACAGGGTGGAAAACTGTTTTTT.

As for this clone: Sequence at one end of the junction differs from germline and may be a read error. The chain employs TRBV7-9 and TRBJ2-5; TRBD1 might be the D (5 bases). Germline values: CDR1 SEHNR, CDR2 FQNEAQ (reference sequence). This CDR3 is built from 17 residues. The CDR3 DNA reads TGTTCCAGCAGCTTAAATCTGCGACAGTTTCGGCAGGAGACCCAGTACTTC. As protein: CSSSLNLRQFRQETQYF.

This clone was seen a handful of times. The J gene is TRBJ1-2, the V gene TRBV25-1, with TRBD1 as a possible D gene (6 bases). The CDR3 totals 13 residues. Germline loops: CDR1 MGHDK, CDR2 SYGVNS. The germline V and J ends were trimmed by 3 bases and 4 bases, with 9 bases remaining between them. The CDR3 here is CASSDTGFYGYTF. The CDR3, as DNA: TGTGCCAGCAGTGACACAGGGTTCTATGGCTACACCTTC.

The CDR3 sequence: CASSKTSGREQYF. The DNA for the CDR3 is TGTGCCAGCAGTAAGACTAGCGGGAGAGAGCAGTACTTC. The genes are TRBV2 and TRBJ2-5; 12 bases line up with TRBD2. The CDR3 contains 13 residues. Germline V gene sequence: CDR1 SNHLY, CDR2 FYNNEI. J gave up 11 bases and V 5 bases, and 6 bases lay outside the gene matches.

This clone has only a few counts. The chain has TRBV7-9 and TRBJ2-2; D gene uncertain. Trimming left V 0 bases short and J 4 bases short, with 9 bases between. Germline V lookup: CDR1 SEHNR, CDR2 FQNEAQ (reference sequence). The CDR3 length is 15 residues. The CDR3, as DNA: TGTGCCAGCAGCTTAGCTGTTCGGGTCACCGGGGAGCTGTTTTTT. Its translation is CASSLAVRVTGELFF.

This CDR3 is CATRGYNEQFF. The CDR3 DNA is TGTGCCACCAGGGGCTACAATGAGCAGTTCTTC. This chain joins TRBV19 and TRBJ2-1; tentative D call: TRBD1 (6 bases). The CDR3 spans 11 residues. V gave up 10 bases and J gave up 3 bases, with 7 bases separating them. Germline V gene lookup returns CDR1 LNHDA and CDR2 SQIVND (reference sequence).

This clone was found a few times. V gene TRBV30 combines with J gene TRBJ1-4; weak D call: TRBD1 (5 bases). Looked up from germline, CDR1 is GTSNPN and CDR2 is SVGIG (reference sequence). The V and J ends lost 0 bases and 7 bases respectively, with 18 bases between them. CDR3 length equals 16 residues. The CDR3 DNA is TGTGCCTGGAGTGTACGCCGGTCGGGGGTAGGTGAAAAACTGTTTTTT. Its protein is CAWSVRRSGVGEKLFF.

The chain is built from TRBV11-3 and TRBJ2-4; a weak D match, TRBD2 (5 bases). This CDR3 has 15 residues. Germline V CDR1 and CDR2: SGHNT, YENEEA. Trimming pared 0 bases from V and 6 bases from J, leaving 12 bases between. CDR3 region: CASSLDQVSGNIQYF. For the CDR3, the DNA is TGTGCCAGCAGCTTAGATCAGGTCAGCGGAAACATTCAGTACTTC.

This clone has more than one count but fewer than ten. The chain joins TRBV6-1 to TRBJ1-6; no firm D call. The germline V gene has CDR1 MNHNS and CDR2 SASEGT. Trimming took 3 bases from V and 6 from J, leaving 6 bases between them. There are 13 residues in the CDR3. In nucleotides, the CDR3 is TGTGCCAGCAGTGATGGGCTTAATTCACCCCTCCACTTT. This gives the protein CASSDGLNSPLHF.

The chain is built from TRBV7-2 and TRBJ2-5; TRBD2 matches at 12 bases. This CDR3 spans 15 amino acids. V lost 4 bases, J lost 4 bases, and 4 bases stayed unmatched. Germline-derived CDR1 and CDR2 are SGHTA and FQGNSA. CDR3 DNA: TGTGCCAGCAGCTACACGACTAGCGGGGGAGAGACCCAGTACTTC. Its translation: CASSYTTSGGETQYF.

The chain combines TRBV7-2 with TRBJ2-3; 8 bases line up with TRBD1. Germline V gene data show CDR1 as SGHTA and CDR2 as FQGNSA. The J segment lost 2 bases and the V segment lost 4 bases, leaving 8 bases of the junction unmatched. The CDR3 loop spans 16 amino acids. The CDR3 sequence is CASSSTGTGHTDTQYF. The CDR3 nucleotides are TGTGCCAGCAGCTCGACCGGGACAGGTCACACAGATACGCAGTATTTT.

The V and J genes are TRBV11-2 and TRBJ2-6, with D possibly matching TRBD2 (5 bases). The V gene lost 10 bases and the J gene lost 0 bases, with 10 bases spanning the gap. CDR3 length: 14 amino acids. Germline V gene sequence: CDR1 SGHAT, CDR2 FQNNGV. CDR3 sequence: CATSGGSGANVLTF. The CDR3 bases are TGTGCCACGTCAGGAGGCTCTGGGGCCAACGTCCTGACTTTC.

The chain carries TRBV7-9 and TRBJ2-5; TRBD1 matches 7 bases. The CDR3 consists of 17 residues. The V and J ends lost 3 bases and 0 bases, in that order; junction bases with no gene match: 10. CDR1 is SEHNR, CDR2 FQNEAQ, per germline (reference sequence). CDR3 sequence reads: CASSLRSGQVNQETQYF. CDR3 nucleotides: TGTGCCAGCAGCTTGAGATCCGGACAGGTAAACCAAGAGACCCAGTACTTC.